The entry below describes one TCR beta chain. Its antigen is still unknown. The data are from a study of CD8 T cells in ankylosing spondylitis. Preparation of TCR beta libraries was done by quantitative 5'-RACE with molecular barcodes. TCRdb reprocessed the 5' RACE reads via MiXCR and lists one record per CDR3 protein. The sample lists under 850,000 distinct CDR3 sequences; 19% were seen once. The CDR3 extends over 20 amino acids. The ends lost 5 bases at V and 8 bases at J; junction bases unmatched: 20. Germline CDR1 SNHLY, CDR2 FYNNEI. Study results and limitations: A number of the motif variants had already been described in reactive arthritis synovial fluid and blood. Blood of patients with ankylosing spondylitis appeared to be characterized by a TCR beta motif of seven or eight highly homologous variants. Researchers report that disease-linked clones proved CD8+ and relatively rare in peripheral blood.

Input material: blood, either unsorted or a sorted T cell fraction (not recorded which). This sequence was found in a male donor with ankylosing spondylitis. The genes are TRBV2 and TRBJ2-1, with TRBD2 identical over 14 bases. For the CDR3, the DNA is TGTGCCAGCAGTCCCGCCCAAGGACTAGCGGGAGGCCCCCGGGTGCATGAGCAGTTCTTC. Its translation: CASSPAQGLAGGPRVHEQFF.